Listed below are T cell receptor beta chains from one sample, sequenced in a study of T cell responses to AZD1222 COVID-19 vaccine. Produced via immunoSEQ multiplex PCR; TCRdb's table is partial and in-frame only. The sample holds roughly 50,000 clones; roughly 80% are singletons and the top ten take over 6.5%. Sequencing used peripheral blood, obtained on day 0 of AZD1222 vaccination. The receptor set was obtained from an adult in good health. Both conserved end residues are part of each CDR3. The order of the fields is V gene, D gene, J gene, clone size, CDR3 protein, CDR3 DNA. The D gene is left open where the match is weak. A row's size may be missing; if present it is once, few, many or a size class.

v_gene: TRBV5-5
d_gene: NA
j_gene: TRBJ1-3
abundance: NA
CDR3aa: CASSRRAFNEGNTIYF
CDR3nt: TGTGCCAGCAGCCGCCGGGCGTTCAACGAGGGAAACACCATATATTTT

v_gene: TRBV7-9
d_gene: NA
j_gene: TRBJ1-6
abundance: NA
CDR3aa: CASSLRDSNNSPLHF
CDR3nt: TGTGCCAGCAGCTTACGGGACTCTAATAATTCACCCCTCCACTTT

v_gene: TRBV12-3/TRBV12-4
d_gene: NA
j_gene: TRBJ1-1
abundance: NA
CDR3aa: CASSVRSDTEAFF
CDR3nt: TGTGCCAGCAGTGTGAGGTCGGACACTGAAGCTTTCTTT

v_gene: TRBV4-1
d_gene: TRBD1
j_gene: TRBJ1-3
abundance: NA
CDR3aa: CASSQEPGQGVPSGNTIYF
CDR3nt: TGCGCCAGCAGCCAAGAACCGGGACAGGGGGTCCCCTCTGGAAACACCATATATTTT

v_gene: TRBV20-1
d_gene: NA
j_gene: TRBJ1-4
abundance: NA
CDR3aa: CSARNEKLFF
CDR3nt: TGCAGTGCTAGAAACGAAAAACTGTTTTTT

v_gene: TRBV27
d_gene: TRBD1
j_gene: TRBJ1-5
abundance: NA
CDR3aa: CASSPPGQGNQPQHF
CDR3nt: TGTGCCAGCAGCCCACCCGGACAGGGCAATCAGCCCCAGCATTTT

v_gene: TRBV5-8
d_gene: NA
j_gene: TRBJ1-5
abundance: NA
CDR3aa: CASSLALVGGNQPQHF
CDR3nt: TGTGCCAGCAGCTTAGCTTTAGTCGGCGGCAATCAGCCCCAGCATTTT

v_gene: TRBV19
d_gene: NA
j_gene: TRBJ1-1
abundance: NA
CDR3aa: CASSVFQRNTEAFF
CDR3nt: TGTGCCAGTAGTGTCTTCCAGAGAAACACTGAAGCTTTCTTT

v_gene: TRBV27
d_gene: TRBD1
j_gene: TRBJ1-6
abundance: NA
CDR3aa: CASRIQGVGNSPLHF
CDR3nt: TGTGCCAGCAGGATACAGGGGGTTGGCAATTCACCCCTCCACTTT

v_gene: TRBV10-3
d_gene: NA
j_gene: TRBJ1-5
abundance: NA
CDR3aa: CAISPGTQQPQHF
CDR3nt: TGTGCCATCAGTCCCGGGACACAACAGCCCCAGCATTTT

v_gene: TRBV6-2/TRBV6-3
d_gene: TRBD1
j_gene: TRBJ1-1
abundance: NA
CDR3aa: CASSSSGTGHTEAFF
CDR3nt: TGTGCCAGCAGTTCCTCCGGGACAGGACACACTGAAGCTTTCTTT

v_gene: TRBV7-2
d_gene: TRBD2
j_gene: TRBJ2-5
abundance: NA
CDR3aa: CASSLGTRLGETQYF
CDR3nt: TGTGCCAGCAGCCTGGGGACTAGGCTGGGAGAGACCCAGTACTTC

v_gene: TRBV5-4
d_gene: TRBD2
j_gene: TRBJ2-3
abundance: NA
CDR3aa: CASSTRLAGEVDTQYF
CDR3nt: TGTGCCAGCAGCACCCGACTAGCGGGGGAGGTAGATACGCAGTATTTT

v_gene: TRBV27
d_gene: NA
j_gene: TRBJ2-6
abundance: NA
CDR3aa: CASKTGANVLTF
CDR3nt: TGTGCCAGCAAAACCGGGGCCAACGTCCTGACTTTC

v_gene: TRBV29-1
d_gene: NA
j_gene: TRBJ2-6
abundance: once
CDR3aa: CSATLGLASNSGANVLTF
CDR3nt: TGCAGCGCCACCCTAGGGCTAGCGTCCAACTCTGGGGCCAACGTCCTGACTTTC

v_gene: TRBV7-6
d_gene: TRBD1
j_gene: TRBJ2-2
abundance: NA
CDR3aa: CASTQTGTTGELFF
CDR3nt: TGTGCCAGCACCCAGACAGGGACCACCGGAGAGCTGTTTTTT

v_gene: TRBV6-2/TRBV6-3
d_gene: NA
j_gene: TRBJ1-2
abundance: NA
CDR3aa: CASSYWASSYTF
CDR3nt: TGTGCCAGCAGTTACTGGGCCAGTAGCTACACCTTC

v_gene: TRBV15
d_gene: NA
j_gene: TRBJ2-3
abundance: NA
CDR3aa: CATEHRSTDTQYF
CDR3nt: TGTGCCACCGAACATAGGAGCACAGATACGCAGTATTTT

v_gene: TRBV12-2
d_gene: NA
j_gene: TRBJ2-1
abundance: NA
CDR3aa: CASRSPLRASGKRRGNEQFF
CDR3nt: TGTGCAAGTCGCAGCCCCCTCCGGGCTAGCGGGAAGAGACGAGGCAATGAGCAGTTCTTC

v_gene: TRBV11-2
d_gene: TRBD2
j_gene: TRBJ2-1
abundance: NA
CDR3aa: CASSPRLAGSGNEQFF
CDR3nt: TGTGCCAGCAGCCCGCGCTTAGCGGGATCAGGCAATGAGCAGTTCTTC

v_gene: TRBV24-1
d_gene: NA
j_gene: TRBJ1-2
abundance: NA
CDR3aa: CATMGGSYGYTF
CDR3nt: TGTGCCACGATGGGGGGTTCTTATGGCTACACCTTC

v_gene: TRBV24-1
d_gene: TRBD2
j_gene: TRBJ2-5
abundance: NA
CDR3aa: CATRSSGGPEAQYF
CDR3nt: TGTGCCACCAGAAGTAGCGGGGGGCCGGAGGCCCAGTACTTC

v_gene: TRBV30
d_gene: NA
j_gene: TRBJ1-4
abundance: NA
CDR3aa: CARKSNGEKLFF
CDR3nt: TGTGCCCGAAAATCAAACGGTGAAAAACTGTTTTTT

v_gene: TRBV5-1
d_gene: NA
j_gene: TRBJ1-4
abundance: once
CDR3aa: CASSLIRSNEKLFF
CDR3nt: TGCGCCAGCAGCTTAATTCGTTCGAATGAAAAACTGTTTTTT

v_gene: TRBV7-2
d_gene: TRBD1
j_gene: TRBJ2-5
abundance: NA
CDR3aa: CASTLLTGWETQYF
CDR3nt: TGTGCCAGCACCCTTCTGACAGGGTGGGAGACCCAGTACTTC

v_gene: TRBV18
d_gene: TRBD1
j_gene: TRBJ2-1
abundance: NA
CDR3aa: CASSLRDRLTSSYNEQFF
CDR3nt: TGTGCCAGCTCCCTCCGGGACAGGTTGACGAGCTCCTACAATGAGCAGTTCTTC

v_gene: TRBV3-1/TRBV3-2
d_gene: NA
j_gene: TRBJ1-1
abundance: NA
CDR3aa: CASSVLQGKGTEAFF
CDR3nt: TGTGCCAGCAGCGTCCTCCAGGGGAAGGGCACTGAAGCTTTCTTT

v_gene: TRBV24-1
d_gene: NA
j_gene: TRBJ1-2
abundance: NA
CDR3aa: CATSETGTSGYTF
CDR3nt: TGTGCCACCAGTGAAACAGGGACCTCTGGCTACACCTTC

v_gene: TRBV7-2
d_gene: NA
j_gene: TRBJ1-1
abundance: NA
CDR3aa: CASSPLGIGNTEAFF
CDR3nt: TGTGCCAGCAGCCCACTGGGCATCGGGAACACTGAAGCTTTCTTT

v_gene: TRBV6-5
d_gene: NA
j_gene: TRBJ1-3
abundance: NA
CDR3aa: CASSRDSGNTIYF
CDR3nt: TGTGCCAGCAGTCGGGACTCTGGAAACACCATATATTTT

v_gene: TRBV7-2
d_gene: NA
j_gene: TRBJ1-3
abundance: NA
CDR3aa: CASSSGISGNTIYF
CDR3nt: TGTGCCAGCAGCTCCGGGATCTCTGGAAACACCATATATTTT

v_gene: TRBV6-5
d_gene: TRBD2
j_gene: TRBJ2-7
abundance: NA
CDR3aa: CASKTSVSYEQYF
CDR3nt: TGTGCCAGCAAAACTAGCGTCTCCTACGAGCAGTACTTC

v_gene: TRBV6-5
d_gene: TRBD1
j_gene: TRBJ1-2
abundance: NA
CDR3aa: CASSRGTGPSYGYTF
CDR3nt: TGTGCCAGCAGTCGCGGGACAGGTCCCTCCTATGGCTACACCTTC

v_gene: TRBV12-3/TRBV12-4
d_gene: NA
j_gene: TRBJ1-5
abundance: NA
CDR3aa: CASTALENQPQHF
CDR3nt: TGTGCCAGCACCGCGCTAGAGAATCAGCCCCAGCATTTT

v_gene: TRBV6-6
d_gene: NA
j_gene: TRBJ1-5
abundance: NA
CDR3aa: CASSYSLLDGGRPQHF
CDR3nt: TGTGCCAGCAGTTACTCTCTTTTGGACGGTGGGCGGCCCCAGCATTTT

v_gene: TRBV7-2
d_gene: TRBD1
j_gene: TRBJ2-3
abundance: NA
CDR3aa: CASSLVFRTGNTDTQYF
CDR3nt: TGTGCCAGCAGCTTAGTCTTCAGGACAGGGAACACAGATACGCAGTATTTT

v_gene: TRBV5-1
d_gene: TRBD1
j_gene: TRBJ1-2
abundance: NA
CDR3aa: CASSLEGTGMFGYTF
CDR3nt: TGCGCCAGCAGCTTGGAAGGGACAGGGATGTTTGGCTACACCTTC

v_gene: TRBV5-4
d_gene: NA
j_gene: TRBJ1-1
abundance: once
CDR3aa: CASSLGRVQVGEAFF
CDR3nt: TGTGCCAGCAGCTTGGGTCGAGTACAGGTTGGTGAAGCTTTCTTT

v_gene: TRBV28
d_gene: NA
j_gene: TRBJ1-2
abundance: NA
CDR3aa: CASTPYGGYGYTF
CDR3nt: TGTGCCAGCACCCCCTATGGAGGCTATGGCTACACCTTC

v_gene: TRBV6-5
d_gene: TRBD1
j_gene: TRBJ1-6
abundance: NA
CDR3aa: CASSYQGQGSSPLHF
CDR3nt: TGTGCCAGCAGTTACCAAGGACAGGGATCTTCACCCCTCCACTTT

v_gene: TRBV5-1
d_gene: TRBD1
j_gene: TRBJ1-2
abundance: NA
CDR3aa: CASSLAAGGGYGYTF
CDR3nt: TGCGCCAGCAGCTTGGCGGCAGGGGGAGGCTATGGCTACACCTTC

v_gene: TRBV6-1
d_gene: NA
j_gene: TRBJ1-6
abundance: NA
CDR3aa: CASSRGGSNSPLHF
CDR3nt: TGTGCCAGCAGTCGTGGGGGTAGTAATTCACCCCTCCACTTT

v_gene: TRBV3-1/TRBV3-2
d_gene: NA
j_gene: TRBJ2-2
abundance: NA
CDR3aa: CASSHYEGWELFF
CDR3nt: TGTGCCAGCAGCCATTACGAGGGCTGGGAGCTGTTTTTT

v_gene: TRBV19
d_gene: NA
j_gene: TRBJ1-5
abundance: few
CDR3aa: CASSMSGQPFSNQPQHF
CDR3nt: TGTGCCAGTAGTATGTCGGGGCAACCATTTAGCAATCAGCCCCAGCATTTT

v_gene: TRBV20-1
d_gene: NA
j_gene: TRBJ1-6
abundance: NA
CDR3aa: CSASFWGQVESPLHF
CDR3nt: TGCAGTGCTAGTTTTTGGGGGCAAGTCGAGTCACCCCTCCACTTT

v_gene: TRBV28
d_gene: NA
j_gene: TRBJ2-1
abundance: NA
CDR3aa: CASGTPSYNEQFF
CDR3nt: TGTGCCAGCGGGACTCCCTCCTACAATGAGCAGTTCTTC

v_gene: TRBV28
d_gene: NA
j_gene: TRBJ1-5
abundance: once
CDR3aa: CASSSRLSRNQPQHF
CDR3nt: TGTGCCAGCAGTTCCCGACTGAGCCGCAATCAGCCCCAGCATTTT

v_gene: TRBV19
d_gene: NA
j_gene: TRBJ1-5
abundance: NA
CDR3aa: CASYQSWPQHF
CDR3nt: TGTGCCAGTTATCAGAGTTGGCCCCAGCATTTT

v_gene: TRBV27
d_gene: TRBD1
j_gene: TRBJ1-6
abundance: NA
CDR3aa: CASSPGTGVKNNSPLHF
CDR3nt: TGTGCCAGCAGTCCAGGGACAGGGGTCAAGAATAATTCACCCCTCCACTTT

v_gene: TRBV19
d_gene: TRBD1
j_gene: TRBJ1-1
abundance: NA
CDR3aa: CASRPGTGSRRAFF
CDR3nt: TGTGCCAGTAGACCAGGGACAGGGTCGAGACGAGCTTTCTTT

v_gene: TRBV28
d_gene: TRBD1
j_gene: TRBJ2-2
abundance: NA
CDR3aa: CASSTPGTGGNTGELFF
CDR3nt: TGTGCCAGCAGCACCCCGGGGACAGGGGGAAACACCGGGGAGCTGTTTTTT

v_gene: TRBV5-1
d_gene: NA
j_gene: TRBJ1-2
abundance: NA
CDR3aa: CASSLDRYGYTF
CDR3nt: TGCGCCAGCAGCTTGGACAGATATGGCTACACCTTC

v_gene: TRBV5-1
d_gene: TRBD1
j_gene: TRBJ1-1
abundance: NA
CDR3aa: CASSLRTGMNTEAFF
CDR3nt: TGCGCCAGCAGCTTGCGGACAGGGATGAACACTGAAGCTTTCTTT

v_gene: TRBV6-5
d_gene: NA
j_gene: TRBJ1-3
abundance: once
CDR3aa: CASSYSGKANTIYF
CDR3nt: TGTGCCAGCAGTTACTCAGGCAAGGCCAACACCATATATTTT